Following are 22 T cell receptor beta chains from one sample sequenced in a study of T cells after yellow fever vaccination. TCRdb re-called the 5' RACE reads through MiXCR, storing one row per CDR3 protein. The sample comprises fewer than 500,000 distinct CDR3 sequences, roughly a sixth of which are singletons, and roughly a sixth rests with the top ten. Sample: PBMCs, taken before the yellow fever booster vaccination. Source of these receptors: a man aged 18 to 29 who received the YFV17D yellow fever vaccine.

The chain employs TRBV5-1 and TRBJ2-6; no clear D gene. Per germline, CDR1 SGHRS and CDR2 YFSETQ. The germline V and J ends were trimmed by 4 bases and 4 bases, with 12 bases remaining between them. This CDR3 comprises 15 residues. CDR3 sequence reads: CASSPTHLGANVLTF. CDR3 sequence (DNA): TGCGCCAGCAGCCCCACCCACTTGGGGGCCAACGTCCTGACTTTC. Full variable domain (rest looked up from reference TRBV5-1 and TRBJ2-6): KAGVTQTPRYLIKTRGQQVTLSCSPISGHRSVSWYQQTPGQGLQFLFEYFSETQRNKGNFPGRFSGRQFSNSRSEMNVSTLELGDSALYLCASSPTHLGANVLTFGAGSRLTVL.

This rearrangement joins TRBV28 to TRBJ1-4, with D possibly TRBD1 on 6 matching bases. The CDR3 is 13 amino acids. In germline, CDR1 is MDHEN, CDR2 SYDVKM. The V and J ends lost 3 bases and 10 bases respectively, with 12 bases between them. The CDR3, as DNA: TGTGCCAGCAGTTTTAGGACAGTCGGAAAACTGTTTTTT. Translation gives CASSFRTVGKLFF. The variable domain in full, with the rest retrieved from reference TRBV28 and TRBJ1-4, is DVKVTQSSRYLVKRTGEKVFLECVQDMDHENMFWYRQDPGLGLRLIYFSYDVKMKEKGDIPEGYSVSREKKERFSLILESASTNQTSMYLCASSFRTVGKLFFGSGTQLSVL.

In its sample, this clonotype was seen a few times. The gene calls are TRBV2 and TRBJ2-7; 9 bases fit TRBD1. From germline, CDR1 is SNHLY and CDR2 FYNNEI. V gave up 5 bases and J gave up 4 bases; unmatched junction bases: 6. CDR3 length: 14 amino acids. The DNA of the CDR3 is TGTGCCAGCAGTAGACACAGGGGGCGTTACGAGCAGTACGTC. It translates to CASSRHRGRYEQYV.

The V gene is TRBV6-5, the J gene TRBJ1-2; D may be TRBD1 (5 bases). V was cut by 2 bases and J by 7 bases, with 17 bases left in between. The CDR3 has 15 amino acids. Germline CDR1 MNHEY, CDR2 SVGAGI. CDR3 nucleotide sequence: TGTGCCAGCAGTTACGCGTCGTGGGGGATAGGTGGCTACACCTTC. Amino acid sequence: CASSYASWGIGGYTF.

The chain is built from TRBV6-6 and TRBJ2-5, with 8 bases that match TRBD2. There are 17 residues in the CDR3. V lost 3 bases and J lost 2; bases outside the gene matches: 11. CDR1 is MNHNY and CDR2 is SVGAGI in the germline V gene (reference sequence). The CDR3 DNA sequence: TGTGCCAGCAGTTATTTCGGGGGGGCCGAGAGTCAAGAGACCCAGTACTTC. Translation gives CASSYFGGAESQETQYF.

This clonotype was recorded once. This sequence joins TRBV5-6 and TRBJ2-1; D call uncertain. The CDR3 totals 14 residues. Germline CDR1 reads SGHDT; CDR2 reads YYEEEE. Trimming stripped 2 bases from V and 8 bases from J, with 14 bases between. The DNA for the CDR3 is TGTGCCAGCAGCTTCTATACAGAAAATTATGAGCAGTTCTTC. Protein product: CASSFYTENYEQFF.

This clonotype was found once. This chain joins TRBV5-1 and TRBJ2-2; D is perhaps TRBD2 (6 bases). V shed 2 bases and J shed 1 base, with 6 bases lying between them. Germline assignment: CDR1 SGHRS and CDR2 YFSETQ. This CDR3 is built from 14 residues. The CDR3 is CASSFSGNTGELFF. CDR3 coding DNA: TGCGCCAGCAGCTTTAGCGGGAACACCGGGGAGCTGTTTTTT. Using reference TRBV5-1 and TRBJ2-2 for the parts outside the CDR3, the full variable domain is KAGVTQTPRYLIKTRGQQVTLSCSPISGHRSVSWYQQTPGQGLQFLFEYFSETQRNKGNFPGRFSGRQFSNSRSEMNVSTLELGDSALYLCASSFSGNTGELFFGEGSRLTVL.

The chain employs TRBV15 and TRBJ2-2, with D hard to call. Deletions cut 4 bases from V and 0 bases from J, with 12 bases between. Germline values: CDR1 LNHNV, CDR2 YYDKDF (reference sequence). CDR3 length equals 16 residues. The CDR3 here is CATSIGRVANTGELFF. The CDR3 bases are TGTGCCACCAGCATCGGCCGGGTCGCGAACACCGGGGAGCTGTTTTTT.

This clonotype was counted a few times. V and J are TRBV5-5 and TRBJ2-1; the match to TRBD2 covers 7 bases. This CDR3 spans 14 amino acids. The germline gives CDR1 SGHKS, CDR2 YYEKEE (reference sequence). Germline trimming cut 0 bases from V and 9 bases from J; bases unmatched to any gene: 6. The CDR3: CASSLGAGDREQFF. The CDR3 nucleotides are TGTGCCAGCAGCTTGGGGGCGGGGGATCGTGAGCAGTTCTTC.

CDR3 loop: CASSLSGGFGNEQFF. CDR3 nucleotide sequence: TGTGCCAGTAGTTTGTCGGGGGGATTTGGAAATGAGCAGTTCTTC. The gene calls are TRBV19 and TRBJ2-1, with TRBD2 matching over 7 bases. Germline CDR1 is LNHDA and CDR2 is SQIVND (reference sequence). This CDR3 has 15 amino acids. Germline trimming cut 5 bases from V and 7 bases from J; bases unmatched to any gene: 11. The variable domain in full, with the rest retrieved from reference TRBV19 and TRBJ2-1, is DGGITQSPKYLFRKEGQNVTLSCEQNLNHDAMYWYRQDPGQGLRLIYYSQIVNDFQKGDIAEGYSVSREKKESFPLTVTSAQKNPTAFYLCASSLSGGFGNEQFFGPGTRLTVL.

This clonotype has just a few counts. The rearrangement links TRBV4-3 to TRBJ1-2; D is unresolved. The CDR3 is made up of 16 amino acids. Trimming left V 0 bases short and J 4 bases short, with 15 bases between. CDR1 and CDR2 from the germline V gene are LGHNA and YSLEER. CDR3 residues: CASSQEGYERFYGYTF. The CDR3 coding sequence is TGCGCCAGCAGCCAAGAGGGGTACGAGAGATTCTATGGCTACACCTTC.

This chain connects TRBV10-3 to TRBJ2-1; 14 positions agree with TRBD2. This CDR3 is 18 amino acids long. Per the germline V gene, CDR1 is ENHRY and CDR2 is SYGVKD. J gave up 4 bases and V 4 bases, and 9 bases lay outside the gene matches. CDR3 region: CAISAGTSGGGLYNEQFF. The CDR3 DNA follows: TGTGCCATCAGTGCTGGGACTAGCGGGGGAGGACTATACAATGAGCAGTTCTTC.

This clonotype has just a few counts. The V and J genes are TRBV5-4 and TRBJ1-1, with D possibly matching TRBD1 (5 bases). The CDR3 runs to 15 residues. Germline V gives CDR1 SGHNT, CDR2 YYREEE (reference sequence). V was trimmed by 3 bases and J by 0 bases, leaving 12 bases between them. The CDR3, as DNA: TGTGCCAGCAGCTGGGGCCCGGAATTGAACACTGAAGCTTTCTTT. Protein: CASSWGPELNTEAFF. Together with reference TRBV5-4 and TRBJ1-1, the CDR3 gives the full variable domain: ETGVTQSPTHLIKTRGQQVTLRCSSQSGHNTVSWYQQALGQGPQFIFQYYREEENGRGNFPPRFSGLQFPNYSSELNVNALELDDSALYLCASSWGPELNTEAFFGQGTRLTVV.

The chain uses TRBV15 and TRBJ1-5, with TRBD1 matching 9 bases. The CDR3 contains 17 residues. V gave up 1 base and J gave up 5 bases; unmatched junction bases: 9. CDR1 is LNHNV and CDR2 is YYDKDF in the germline V gene (reference sequence). CDR3 sequence reads: CATSRGDRVIRDQPQHF. DNA of the CDR3: TGTGCCACCAGCAGAGGGGACAGGGTGATAAGGGATCAGCCCCAGCATTTT.

The chain joins TRBV5-1 to TRBJ1-5; no reliable D call. V was trimmed by 1 base and J by 4 bases, leaving 12 bases between them. Germline V gene sequence: CDR1 SGHRS, CDR2 YFSETQ. This CDR3 comprises 15 residues. In DNA form, the CDR3 reads TGCGCCAGCAGCTTGCAACCCGGGTCGAATCAGCCCCAGCATTTT. Translating it yields CASSLQPGSNQPQHF.

This clonotype appeared many times. The rearrangement uses TRBV29-1 and TRBJ2-7, with D possibly TRBD2 on 6 matching bases. The V gene lost 5 bases and the J gene lost 0 bases, with 14 bases spanning the gap. Germline CDR1 is SQVTM and CDR2 is ANQGSEA. The CDR3 consists of 14 residues. CDR3 protein: CSVSGVEISYEQYF. The CDR3 region has the DNA TGCAGCGTTTCGGGGGTAGAGATCTCCTACGAGCAGTACTTC.

Only a few counts were recorded for this clonotype. This rearrangement joins TRBV7-8 to TRBJ2-1; 12 bases are a match to TRBD2. Trimming at V came to 5 bases and at J to 5 bases, leaving 7 bases not matched to a gene. In germline, CDR1 is SGHVS, CDR2 FQNEAQ. The CDR3 extends over 16 amino acids. This CDR3 reads CASSPFLAGGNNEQFF. The CDR3 region has the DNA TGTGCCAGCAGCCCATTTCTAGCGGGGGGGAACAATGAGCAGTTCTTC.

This clonotype was found a few times. The genes are TRBV5-1 and TRBJ1-1; TRBD1 agrees at 7 bases. Germline CDR1 reads SGHRS; CDR2 reads YFSETQ. The V segment lost 4 bases and the J segment 0 bases; nucleotides outside the gene matches: 6. The CDR3 is 15 residues long. The CDR3, as DNA: TGCGCCAGCAGCGAGAAGACAGGGATGAACACTGAAGCTTTCTTT. Translation: CASSEKTGMNTEAFF. Together with reference TRBV5-1 and TRBJ1-1, the CDR3 gives the full variable domain: KAGVTQTPRYLIKTRGQQVTLSCSPISGHRSVSWYQQTPGQGLQFLFEYFSETQRNKGNFPGRFSGRQFSNSRSEMNVSTLELGDSALYLCASSEKTGMNTEAFFGQGTRLTVV.

Many counts were recorded for this clonotype. The V call is TRBV4-2, the J call TRBJ2-3; D unclear. The ends were cut back, 1 base at V and 0 bases at J, with 8 bases in the middle. Germline loops: CDR1 LGHNA, CDR2 YNFKEQ. The CDR3 spans 15 residues. The CDR3 reads CASSQAAGSTDTQYF. The CDR3 DNA sequence: TGTGCCAGCAGCCAAGCGGCAGGTAGCACAGATACGCAGTATTTT.

The rearrangement joins TRBV9 to TRBJ2-1; 10 bases line up with TRBD2. Trimming took 4 bases from V and 2 from J; bases not matched to a gene: 9. The CDR3 loop spans 17 amino acids. CDR1 SGDLS and CDR2 YYNGEE come from the germline V gene. The CDR3 protein is CASSPRALAGAYNEQFF. The CDR3 region has the DNA TGTGCCAGCAGCCCCAGGGCTCTAGCGGGGGCCTACAATGAGCAGTTCTTC.

This clonotype occurred a few times. The chain uses TRBV20-1 and TRBJ2-7; weak D call: TRBD2 (5 bases). There are 14 residues in the CDR3. Looked up from germline, CDR1 is DFQATT and CDR2 is SNEGSKA (reference sequence). V lost 6 bases, J lost 0 bases, and 15 bases lay in between. Here the CDR3 reads CSALEGGSSYEQYF. Written as DNA, the CDR3 is TGCAGTGCCCTCGAGGGCGGAAGCTCCTACGAGCAGTACTTC.

The rearrangement joins TRBV5-1 to TRBJ1-1; TRBD1 might be the D (5 bases). The CDR3 consists of 13 residues. Looked up from germline, CDR1 is SGHRS and CDR2 is YFSETQ. The V and J ends lost 3 bases and 5 bases respectively, with 11 bases between them. The DNA of the CDR3 is TGCGCCAGCAGCTCGGTGAGGGGAACTGAAGCTTTCTTT. Its protein is CASSSVRGTEAFF.